The T cell receptor (beta chain) under discussion was sequenced for a study of regulatory T cells in long-lasting Graves disease. Regarding the study as a whole: Persistent Graves' patients showed reduced TCR diversity versus newly diagnosed patients.

This clonotype was picked up many times. The target antigen is unknown. Time point noted: newly diagnosed GD, antithyroid drugs for less than 3 months. RNA isolated from PBMCs was used to make the TCR library. Combining iRepertoire HTBI primers with Arm-PCR of CDR3 regions, the authors built TCR beta libraries. Via MiXCR, TCRdb re-called the multiplex PCR reads, giving one row per CDR3 protein. Among 450,000 to 600,000 distinct CDR3 sequences, around 16% were seen once, and the ten largest hold 12%. CDR1 and CDR2 from the germline V gene are LGHDT and YNNKEL (reference sequence). This CDR3 spans 14 amino acids. Trimming cost V 2 bases and J 2 bases, with 6 bases left between them. The sample also formed part of further work on T cells in Graves' hyperthyroidism and ophthalmopathy. Turning to that study: The majority of expanded thyroid clonotypes above 0.001 also appeared in blood.

Sequenced material: peripheral blood mononuclear cells (PBMCs), taken at new diagnosis, from a patient treated with antithyroid drugs. The source is a man aged 35 to 55 with Graves disease. This rearrangement joins TRBV3-1 to TRBJ1-4; D not certain. The chain's CDR3 is CASSQRSTNEKLFF. The CDR3 DNA sequence: TGTGCCAGCAGCCAACGGTCGACTAATGAAAAACTGTTTTTT.